This TCR beta chain emerged from a study of blood T cell repertoires in COVID-19. Measured with immunoSEQ multiplex PCR; TCRdb has only the in-frame clones, and not every one. The data show roughly 99,000 clones, over 70% seen once. Germline CDR1 LNHDA, CDR2 SQIVND (reference sequence). The CDR3 is made up of 15 amino acids. V lost 6 bases and J lost 4, with 16 bases in between. What was sequenced was peripheral blood. The clonotype originates from a woman older than 75 with acute or convalescent COVID-19. The rearrangement joins TRBV19 to TRBJ2-1, with a possible D match to TRBD2 (6 bases). CDR3 in amino acids: CASRSGTQVYNEQFF. The CDR3 nucleotides read TGTGCCAGTAGGTCCGGGACTCAGGTTTACAATGAGCAGTTCTTC. Full variable domain (missing parts from reference TRBV19 and TRBJ2-1): DGGITQSPKYLFRKEGQNVTLSCEQNLNHDAMYWYRQDPGQGLRLIYYSQIVNDFQKGDIAEGYSVSREKKESFPLTVTSAQKNPTAFYLCASRSGTQVYNEQFFGPGTRLTVL.